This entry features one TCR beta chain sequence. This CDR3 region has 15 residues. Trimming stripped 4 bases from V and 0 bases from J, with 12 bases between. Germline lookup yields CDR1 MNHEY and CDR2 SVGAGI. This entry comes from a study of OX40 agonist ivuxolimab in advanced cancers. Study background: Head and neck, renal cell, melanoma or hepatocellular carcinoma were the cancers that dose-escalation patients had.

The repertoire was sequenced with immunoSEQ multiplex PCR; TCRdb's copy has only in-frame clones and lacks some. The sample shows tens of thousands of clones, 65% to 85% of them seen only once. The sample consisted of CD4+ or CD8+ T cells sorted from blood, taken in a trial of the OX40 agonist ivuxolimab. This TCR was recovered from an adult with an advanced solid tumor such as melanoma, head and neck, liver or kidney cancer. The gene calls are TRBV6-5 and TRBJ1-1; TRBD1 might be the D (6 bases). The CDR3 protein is CASSFHTGLNTEAFF. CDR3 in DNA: TGTGCCAGCAGTTTCCATACAGGGCTGAACACTGAAGCTTTCTTT.